This T cell receptor beta chain was recorded in a study of blood T cell repertoires in COVID-19. TCRdb's table, derived via immunoSEQ multiplex PCR, lists solely in-frame clones and lacks some. The table lists around 150,000 clones, around 81% of them singletons. V gave up 4 bases and J gave up 5 bases; unmatched junction bases: 12. CDR1 is MNHEY and CDR2 is SVGAGI in the germline V gene. The CDR3 consists of 16 residues. This sequence was found in a man aged 40-49 years who had recovered from COVID-19. The chain combines TRBV6-5 with TRBJ2-7, with 9 bases fitting TRBD2. Material for sequencing was PBMCs or T cells enriched from blood (not recorded which). The DNA for the CDR3 is TGTGCCAGCAGTTTCACACCGGGACTAGCCCCGGACGAGCAGTACTTC. It specifies CASSFTPGLAPDEQYF.